The present entry profiles one TCR beta chain with its context. The antigen remains undetermined. The sample comes from a study of cytomegalovirus exposure and HLA in healthy donors. Study outcomes and limitations: Reportedly, cytomegalovirus status was diagnosed with high sensitivity and specificity.

Measured with immunoSEQ multiplex PCR; TCRdb has only the in-frame clones, and not every one. The profile shows approximately 280,000 clones, approximately 86% of them singletons. This sequence originates from a woman aged 18-29 years in good health and CMV-seronegative. Sequences were obtained from PBMCs.

The CDR3 loop reads CASSYRTGQQYF. Here the CDR3 DNA reads TGTGCCAGCAGTTACCGTACAGGACAGCAGTACTTC. The rearrangement links TRBV6-5 to TRBJ2-7, with D maybe TRBD1 (5 bases). Looked up from germline, CDR1 is MNHEY and CDR2 is SVGAGI. The CDR3 runs to 12 residues. Trimming pared 2 bases from V and 8 bases from J, leaving 10 bases between.